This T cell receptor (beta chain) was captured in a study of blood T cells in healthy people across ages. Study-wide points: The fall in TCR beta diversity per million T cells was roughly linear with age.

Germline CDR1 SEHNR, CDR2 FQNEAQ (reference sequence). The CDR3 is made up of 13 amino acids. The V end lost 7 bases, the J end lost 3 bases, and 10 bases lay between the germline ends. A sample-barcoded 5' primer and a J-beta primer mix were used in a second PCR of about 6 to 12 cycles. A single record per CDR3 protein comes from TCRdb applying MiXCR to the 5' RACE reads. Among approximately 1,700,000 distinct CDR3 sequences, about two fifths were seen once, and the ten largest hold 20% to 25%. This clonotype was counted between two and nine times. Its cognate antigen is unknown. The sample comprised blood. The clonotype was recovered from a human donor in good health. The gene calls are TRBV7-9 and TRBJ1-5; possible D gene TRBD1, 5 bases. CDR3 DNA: TGTGCCAGCACCCGGGGCCTCAATCAGCCCCAGCATTTT. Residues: CASTRGLNQPQHF.